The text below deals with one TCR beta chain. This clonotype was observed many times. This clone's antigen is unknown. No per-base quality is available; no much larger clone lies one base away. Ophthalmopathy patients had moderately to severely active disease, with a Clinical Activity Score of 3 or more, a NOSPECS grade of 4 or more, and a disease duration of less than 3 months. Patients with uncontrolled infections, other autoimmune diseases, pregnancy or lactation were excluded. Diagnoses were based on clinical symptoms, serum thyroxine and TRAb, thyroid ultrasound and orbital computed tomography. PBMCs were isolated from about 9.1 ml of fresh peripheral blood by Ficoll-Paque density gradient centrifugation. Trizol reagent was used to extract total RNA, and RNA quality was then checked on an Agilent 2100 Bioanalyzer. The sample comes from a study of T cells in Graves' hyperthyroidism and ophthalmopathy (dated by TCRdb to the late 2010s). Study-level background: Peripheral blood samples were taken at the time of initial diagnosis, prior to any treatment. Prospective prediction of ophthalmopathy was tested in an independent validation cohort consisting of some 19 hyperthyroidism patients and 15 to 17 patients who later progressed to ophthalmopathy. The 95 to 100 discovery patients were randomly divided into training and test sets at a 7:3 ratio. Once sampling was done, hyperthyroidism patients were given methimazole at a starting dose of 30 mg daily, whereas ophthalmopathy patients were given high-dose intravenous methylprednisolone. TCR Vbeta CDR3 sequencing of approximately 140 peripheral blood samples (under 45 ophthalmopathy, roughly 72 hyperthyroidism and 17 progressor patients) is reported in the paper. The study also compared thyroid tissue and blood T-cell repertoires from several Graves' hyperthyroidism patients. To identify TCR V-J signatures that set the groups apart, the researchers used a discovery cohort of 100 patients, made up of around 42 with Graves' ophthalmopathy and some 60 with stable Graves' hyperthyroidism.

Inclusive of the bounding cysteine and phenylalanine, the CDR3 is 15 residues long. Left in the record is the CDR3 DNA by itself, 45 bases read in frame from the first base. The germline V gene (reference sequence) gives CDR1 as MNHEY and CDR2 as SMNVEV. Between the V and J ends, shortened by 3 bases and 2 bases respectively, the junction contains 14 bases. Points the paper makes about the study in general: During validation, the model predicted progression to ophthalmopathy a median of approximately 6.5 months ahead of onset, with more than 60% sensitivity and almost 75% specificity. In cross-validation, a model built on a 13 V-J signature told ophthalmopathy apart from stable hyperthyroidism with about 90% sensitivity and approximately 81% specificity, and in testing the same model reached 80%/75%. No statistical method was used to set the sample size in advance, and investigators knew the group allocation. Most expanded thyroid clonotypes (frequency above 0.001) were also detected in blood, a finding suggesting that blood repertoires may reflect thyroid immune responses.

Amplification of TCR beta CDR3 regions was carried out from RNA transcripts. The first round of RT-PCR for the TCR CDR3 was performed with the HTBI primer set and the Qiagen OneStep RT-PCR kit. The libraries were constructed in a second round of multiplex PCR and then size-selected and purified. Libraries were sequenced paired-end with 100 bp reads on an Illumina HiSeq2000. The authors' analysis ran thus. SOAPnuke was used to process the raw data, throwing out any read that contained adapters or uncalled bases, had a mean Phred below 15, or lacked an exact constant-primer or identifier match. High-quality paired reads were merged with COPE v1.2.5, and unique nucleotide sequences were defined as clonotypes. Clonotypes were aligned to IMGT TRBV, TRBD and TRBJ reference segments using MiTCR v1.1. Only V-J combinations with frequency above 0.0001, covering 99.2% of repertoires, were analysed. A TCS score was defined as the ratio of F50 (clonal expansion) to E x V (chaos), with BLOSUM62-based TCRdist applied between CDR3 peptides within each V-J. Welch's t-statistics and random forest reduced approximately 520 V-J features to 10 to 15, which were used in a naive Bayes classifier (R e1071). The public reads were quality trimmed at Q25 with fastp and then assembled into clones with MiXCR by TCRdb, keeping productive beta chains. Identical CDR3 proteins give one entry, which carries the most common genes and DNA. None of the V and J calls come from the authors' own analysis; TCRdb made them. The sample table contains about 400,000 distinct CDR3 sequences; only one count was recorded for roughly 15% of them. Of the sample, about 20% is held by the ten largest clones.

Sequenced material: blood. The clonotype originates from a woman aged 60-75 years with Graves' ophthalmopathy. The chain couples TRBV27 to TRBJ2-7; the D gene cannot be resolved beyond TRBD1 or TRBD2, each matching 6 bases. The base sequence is TGTGCCAGCAGTTTCACAGGGACTGGAGCCTACGAGCAGTACTTC. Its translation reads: CASSFTGTGAYEQYF.